These 14 T cell receptor beta chains came from one sample sequenced in a study of shared clonotypes between healthy human individuals. Data came from immunoSEQ multiplex PCR; TCRdb stores just in-frame clones and leaves some out. The table includes approximately 2.5 million clones, under 95% detected once. Sequencing input: naive CD4+ T cells from PBMCs. Subset reported: CD45RA+ positively selected. The receptor source for this set is a man younger than 35 in good health. Some clones in this sample may be carry-over from other donors' samples.

The chain recombines TRBV7-2 with TRBJ2-1, with 13 bases identical to TRBD2. This CDR3 has 15 residues. Trimming at V came to 6 bases and at J to 5 bases, leaving 4 bases not matched to a gene. Germline assignment: CDR1 SGHTA and CDR2 FQGNSA. DNA for the CDR3: TGTGCCAGCAGGCCCGGGACTAGCGGGAACAATGAGCAGTTCTTC. Protein sequence: CASRPGTSGNNEQFF.

This chain uses TRBV5-1 with TRBJ1-2, with 9 bases matching TRBD1. This CDR3 has 18 residues. Germline assignment: CDR1 SGHRS and CDR2 YFSETQ. J gave up 4 bases and V 4 bases, and 17 bases lay outside the gene matches. The CDR3 bases are TGCGCCAGCAGCAGGAAGATGGACAGGGGACAAAAGGGCTATGGCTACACCTTC. It yields the protein CASSRKMDRGQKGYGYTF.

This clone was detected only a few times. Other DNA sequences in this specimen translate into the identical CDR3. This sequence joins TRBV11-2 and TRBJ2-3, with D uncertain. Germline CDR1 is SGHAT and CDR2 is FQNNGV. V lost 3 bases to trimming and J lost 0 bases, with 1 base between them. The CDR3 is 12 amino acids. CDR3 sequence reads: CASSFSTDTQYF. DNA of the CDR3: TGTGCCAGCAGCTTTAGCACAGATACGCAGTATTTT.

Written as DNA, the CDR3 is TGTGCCAGAAGCATGTGGGGTTCAACCTACGAGCAGTACTTC. Translation: CARSMWGSTYEQYF. The rearrangement links TRBV5-3 to TRBJ2-7; the D is unclear. TRBV5-3 qualifies as an ORF whose function is uncertain. The CDR3 consists of 14 residues. Trimming removed 4 bases from V and 2 bases from J, with 13 bases in between.

The gene calls are TRBV27 and TRBJ2-7, with a possible D match to TRBD1 (6 bases). The CDR3 covers 16 residues. Trimming took 5 bases from V and 2 from J, leaving 19 bases between them. Germline CDR1 reads MNHEY; CDR2 reads SMNVEV (reference sequence). The CDR3 DNA is TGTGCCAGCAGTCGACGTATCGGACAGATAACCTACGAGCAGTACTTC. Protein sequence: CASSRRIGQITYEQYF.

This chain connects TRBV28 to TRBJ2-1; 13 nucleotides match TRBD2. With V trimmed by 8 bases and J by 1 base, 5 bases remained unmatched. Germline V lookup: CDR1 MDHEN, CDR2 SYDVKM. The CDR3 loop spans 16 amino acids. The CDR3 DNA reads as TGTGCCAGCCTAGGACTAGCGGGAGATTCCTACAATGAGCAGTTCTTC. It translates to CASLGLAGDSYNEQFF.

This chain links TRBV11-2 with TRBJ1-2; the D is unclear. Trimming took off 0 bases at V and 0 bases at J, with 5 bases between the two ends. The CDR3 contains 14 residues. Per the germline V gene, CDR1 is SGHAT and CDR2 is FQNNGV. As DNA, the CDR3 is TGTGCCAGCAGCTTAGACGGAGCTAACTATGGCTACACCTTC. Translated, it gives CASSLDGANYGYTF. Full variable domain (remainder filled in from reference TRBV11-2 and TRBJ1-2): EAGVAQSPRYKIIEKRQSVAFWCNPISGHATLYWYQQILGQGPKLLIQFQNNGVVDDSQLPKDRFSAERLKGVDSTLKIQPAKLEDSAVYLCASSLDGANYGYTFGSGTRLTVV.

In DNA, the CDR3 is TGTGCCAGCAGCTCTACGACTAGCGGGAGCCCTTTCGAGCAGTACTTC. It yields the protein CASSSTTSGSPFEQYF. The chain combines TRBV5-5 with TRBJ2-7, with 12 bases aligning to TRBD2. Germline V lookup: CDR1 SGHKS, CDR2 YYEKEE (reference sequence). CDR3 size: 16 residues. J lost 6 bases, V lost 3 bases, and 10 bases had no gene match. Using reference TRBV5-5 and TRBJ2-7 for the parts outside the CDR3, the full variable domain is DAGVTQSPTHLIKTRGQQVTLRCSPISGHKSVSWYQQVLGQGPQFIFQYYEKEERGRGNFPDRFSARQFPNYSSELNVNALLLGDSALYLCASSSTTSGSPFEQYFGPGTRLTVT.

The rearrangement uses TRBV5-1 and TRBJ1-4; D unresolved. Germline-derived CDR1 and CDR2 are SGHRS and YFSETQ. Deletions cut 4 bases from V and 7 bases from J, with 14 bases between. CDR3 length: 14 amino acids. CDR3 nucleotide sequence: TGCGCCAGCAGCCCCGGATCCCCTGGTGAAAAACTGTTTTTT. Its protein product is CASSPGSPGEKLFF.

V gene TRBV29-1 combines with J gene TRBJ1-4; no clear D. Trimming removed 3 bases at V and 0 bases at J, with 8 bases between. Germline V gives CDR1 SQVTM, CDR2 ANQGSEA. This CDR3 is 14 amino acids long. CDR3 sequence (DNA): TGCAGCGTTGATGGAGGGACAACTAATGAAAAACTGTTTTTT. The encoded protein is CSVDGGTTNEKLFF.

The rearrangement uses TRBV28 and TRBJ1-2; D perhaps matches TRBD1 (5 bases). This CDR3 has 13 amino acids. Germline V gives CDR1 MDHEN, CDR2 SYDVKM. The V and J ends lost 5 bases and 6 bases respectively, with 13 bases between them. CDR3 nucleotide sequence: TGTGCCAGCAGTAGGTCCAGGGTGGATGGCTACACCTTC. Residues: CASSRSRVDGYTF.

The chain has TRBV27 and TRBJ2-1, with D perhaps TRBD2 (7 bases). The V end lost 6 bases, the J end lost 4 bases, and 16 bases lay between the germline ends. Germline assignment: CDR1 MNHEY and CDR2 SMNVEV (reference sequence). The CDR3 has 15 amino acids. CDR3: CASSWGGAGYNEQFF. The CDR3, as DNA: TGTGCCAGCAGCTGGGGGGGGGCCGGGTACAATGAGCAGTTCTTC.

V usage is TRBV11-2 and J usage is TRBJ1-4; D ambiguous. Germline V lookup: CDR1 SGHAT, CDR2 FQNNGV. There are 12 residues in the CDR3. Trimming cost V 2 bases and J 8 bases, with 6 bases left between them. The CDR3 DNA follows: TGTGCCAGCAGCTTATTTTCGGAAAAACTGTTTTTT. It yields the protein CASSLFSEKLFF.

V usage is TRBV6-5 and J usage is TRBJ1-1, with 10 bases fitting TRBD1. This CDR3 has 15 amino acids. V dropped 2 bases and J dropped 4; count of bases not matched to a gene: 4. Germline assignment: CDR1 MNHEY and CDR2 SVGAGI. The DNA for the CDR3 is TGTGCCAGCAGTTACCAAGGACAGGGGGTCACTGAAGCTTTCTTT. Residues: CASSYQGQGVTEAFF.